The clone carrying this TCR beta chain appeared once. Its antigen is undetermined. This sample was taken from a study of response to subunit inactivated influenza vaccine. Points from the study as a whole: The study's authors posited that every seasonal influenza vaccination enlists few new T cells.

TCRdb ran MiXCR on the RT-PCR reads and lists one entry per CDR3 protein. The profile shows about 650,000 distinct CDR3 sequences, around 15% of them singletons. CDR3 length: 15 residues. Germline CDR1 reads MDHEN; CDR2 reads SYDVKM. The V end lost 2 bases, the J end lost 6 bases, and 13 bases lay between the germline ends. V is TRBV28 and J is TRBJ1-4, with a weak D call TRBD1 (5 bases). Sequenced material: PBMCs from blood, taken 14 to 15 days before vaccination. This sequence originates from a man aged 50 or older who received an inactivated influenza vaccine. CDR3 sequence reads: CASSLGKGLYEKLFF. CDR3 in DNA: TGTGCCAGCAGTTTAGGCAAGGGGCTTTATGAAAAACTGTTTTTT.